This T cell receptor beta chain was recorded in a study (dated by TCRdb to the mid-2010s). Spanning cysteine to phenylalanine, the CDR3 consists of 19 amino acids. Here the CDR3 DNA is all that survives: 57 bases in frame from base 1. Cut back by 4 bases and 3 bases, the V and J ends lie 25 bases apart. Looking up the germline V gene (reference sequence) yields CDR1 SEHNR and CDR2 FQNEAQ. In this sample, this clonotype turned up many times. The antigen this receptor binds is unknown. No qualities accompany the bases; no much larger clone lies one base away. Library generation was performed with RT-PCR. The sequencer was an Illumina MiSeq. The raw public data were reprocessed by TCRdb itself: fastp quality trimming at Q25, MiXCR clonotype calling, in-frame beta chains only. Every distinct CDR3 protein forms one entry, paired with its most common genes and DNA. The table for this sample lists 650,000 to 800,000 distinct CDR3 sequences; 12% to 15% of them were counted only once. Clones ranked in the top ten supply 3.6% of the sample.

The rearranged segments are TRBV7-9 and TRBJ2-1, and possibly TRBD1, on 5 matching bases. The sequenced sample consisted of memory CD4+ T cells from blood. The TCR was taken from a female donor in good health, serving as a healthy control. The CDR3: CASSSTNRPTDTGYNEQFF. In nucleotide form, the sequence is TGTGCCAGCAGCTCGACCAACCGCCCGACCGACACAGGCTACAATGAGCAGTTCTTC. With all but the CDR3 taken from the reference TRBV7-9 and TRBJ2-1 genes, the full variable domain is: DTGVSQNPRHKITKRGQNVTFRCDPISEHNRLYWYRQTLGQGPEFLTYFQNEAQLEKSRLLSDRFSAERPKGSFSTLEIQRTEQGDSAMYLCASSSTNRPTDTGYNEQFFGPGTRLTVL.